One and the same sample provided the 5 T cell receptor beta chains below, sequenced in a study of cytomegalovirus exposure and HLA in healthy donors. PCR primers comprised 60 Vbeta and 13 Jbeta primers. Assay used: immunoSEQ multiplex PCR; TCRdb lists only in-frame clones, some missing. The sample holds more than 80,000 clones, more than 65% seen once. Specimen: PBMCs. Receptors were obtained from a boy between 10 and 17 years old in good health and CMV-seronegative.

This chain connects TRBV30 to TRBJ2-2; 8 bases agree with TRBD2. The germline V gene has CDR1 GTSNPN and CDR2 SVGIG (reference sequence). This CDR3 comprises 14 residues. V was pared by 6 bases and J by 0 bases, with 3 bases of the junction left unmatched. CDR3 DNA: TGTGCCTGCGACGGGAGGGCGAACACCGGGGAGCTGTTTTTT. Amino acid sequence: CACDGRANTGELFF.

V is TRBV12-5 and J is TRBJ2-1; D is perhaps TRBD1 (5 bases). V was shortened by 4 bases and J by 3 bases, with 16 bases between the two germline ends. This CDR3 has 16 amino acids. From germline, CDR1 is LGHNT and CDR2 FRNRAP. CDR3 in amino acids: CASGSFNLDSYNEQFF. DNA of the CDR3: TGTGCTAGTGGTTCCTTCAATCTTGACAGCTACAATGAGCAGTTCTTC.

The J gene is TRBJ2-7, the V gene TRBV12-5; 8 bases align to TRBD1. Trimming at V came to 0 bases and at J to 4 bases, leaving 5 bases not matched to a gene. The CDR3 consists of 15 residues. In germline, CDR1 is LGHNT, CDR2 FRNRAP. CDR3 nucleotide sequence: TGTGCTAGTGGTTTGGTAGTGGACAGGGTATACGAGCAGTACTTC. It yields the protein CASGLVVDRVYEQYF. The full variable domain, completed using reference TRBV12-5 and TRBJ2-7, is DARVTQTPRHKVTEMGQEVTMRCQPILGHNTVFWYRQTMMQGLELLAYFRNRAPLDDSGMPKDRFSAEMPDATLATLKIQPSEPRDSAVYFCASGLVVDRVYEQYFGPGTRLTVT.

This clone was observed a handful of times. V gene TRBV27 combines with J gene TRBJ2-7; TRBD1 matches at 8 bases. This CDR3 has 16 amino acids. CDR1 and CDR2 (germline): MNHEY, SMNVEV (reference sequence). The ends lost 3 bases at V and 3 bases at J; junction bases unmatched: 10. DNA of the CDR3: TGTGCCAGCAGTTTCTCTTCGGACAGGGTCTACTACGAGCAGTACTTC. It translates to CASSFSSDRVYYEQYF.

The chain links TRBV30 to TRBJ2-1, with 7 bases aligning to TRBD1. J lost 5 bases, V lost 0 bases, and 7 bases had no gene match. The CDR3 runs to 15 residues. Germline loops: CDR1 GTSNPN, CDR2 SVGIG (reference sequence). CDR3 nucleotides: TGTGCCTGGAGTGTAGCAAAACAGGGGAACAATGAGCAGTTCTTC. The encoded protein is CAWSVAKQGNNEQFF.